This entry is about one TCR beta chain. This clone was recorded a few times. What this receptor recognizes is not known. No quality values exist for individual bases; no much larger clone is one base distant. This sample is drawn from a study of beta chain features in type 1 diabetes (dated by TCRdb to the late 2010s). For the wider study: No differences in mean age, gender distribution, total cell number or subset yield were found between patients and healthy donors. A total of approximately 100 million sorted cells were examined across all samples, and the number of cells per subset was strongly correlated with RNA yield. In the study, recently diagnosed type 1 diabetes patients and matched healthy donors were compared on the TCRB repertoires of their sorted circulating CD4+ T cell subsets. Regulatory and stem cell-like memory subsets were obtained from only 8 patients and roughly 8 healthy donors, while naive and central memory subsets were obtained from all 30 or so donors.

Beyond this particular receptor, the publication reports: The naive, central memory and regulatory TCRB repertoires appeared to resemble one another more closely among patients than among healthy donors. Because the HLA sub-analyses included only small numbers of individuals, any influence of HLA type on TCRB rearrangement was left unresolved. Because cDNA was sequenced instead of genomic DNA, activated cells with high expression could be over-represented, although the groups did not differ in activation or CD3 levels. At VDJ recombination sites, type 1 diabetes patients had fewer insertions and more deleted nucleotides, which implies abnormalities in thymic rearrangement. Shorter templates might have been favored by PCR, but patient and control samples were amplified and corrected together, so both groups would have been affected equally by any skew. Type 1 diabetes patients showed a moderate but significant shortening of TCRB CDR3 length in all four CD4+ subsets.

A single peripheral blood draw of approximately 100 mL on average was collected from each donor into heparinised tubes. A BD FACSAria II was used to sort naive, central memory, regulatory and stem cell-like memory CD4+ T cells with a panel that included CD45RO, CCR7, CD25, CD127, CD95 and CD27. Every sorted population had a purity above 95%. PBMCs were separated immediately by Lymphoprep density gradient centrifugation and were stained directly, without being cultured. To minimize batch effects, samples were stained and sorted in pairs, one healthy donor with one patient per experiment. The entire amount of isolated RNA was reverse transcribed using the High Capacity cDNA Reverse Transcription Kit, so the sequenced TCRB transcripts were expressed ones. Deep immunoSEQ sequencing was applied to naive, central memory and regulatory T cell samples, giving an average of about 3.8 million total reads per sample. After sorted cells were lysed in RLT buffer, RNA was extracted with DNase-treated RNeasy Micro or Mini kits, with the choice depending on cell number. Each cell subset was processed separately to prevent cross-contamination, with patient and healthy donor samples processed together. The immunoSEQ multiplex PCR was used to amplify TCRB sequences from cDNA, yielding 87-bp fragments that span the CDR3 region. Amplicons were sequenced on the Illumina HiSeq platform. As for the authors' bioinformatics: Synthetic template baselines were used to correct PCR bias computationally, reads within Hamming distance 2 were collapsed together, and singletons that could not be merged were discarded. Reads were aligned against IMGT so that V, D and J genes, CDR3 length and insertions or deletions at six rearrangement sites could be assigned. Within each subset, clonotype counts were normalized to the number of sorted cells before true diversity and Gini coefficients were calculated with the tcR R package. Repertoire sharing was quantified using the overlap coefficient calculated on TCRB nucleotide sequences. Out-of-frame TCRB sequences from naive cells were analyzed to stand in for the pre-selection repertoire. The immuneACCESS repertoire file appears here via TCRdb, limited to in-frame rearrangements. These files lack a portion of the clones; in checked studies, under half of the deficit traces to unresolved V genes, and the cause of the others is not known. V, J and clone size are those of that table, while D and trimming were read from the DNA. This sample has hundreds of thousands of clones in its table, and around an eighth of those were observed once. About 0.02% of the sample is taken by the ten largest.

Sequences were obtained from naive CD4+ T cells from blood. The sample's cell subset or site, from its label and the paper: true naive CD4+ T cells. This sequence was found in a man aged 18-30 years with type 1 diabetes.

The sequenced DNA: TGTGCCTGGAGTGTACGCGGGACAGGGTCAAATGAAAAACTGTTTTTT. It codes for CAWSVRGTGSNEKLFF. The sequence joins TRBV30 to TRBJ1-4; 9 middle bases align to TRBD1. For CDR1 and CDR2, the germline V gene (reference sequence) lists GTSNPN and SVGIG. The V end gives up 0 bases and the J end 5 bases, leaving 7 bases in the junction not matched to a gene. There are 16 amino acids in the CDR3, from cysteine to phenylalanine inclusive. Left in the record is the CDR3 DNA by itself, 48 bases read in frame from the first base.